The 17 T cell receptor beta chains listed next were all sequenced from one sample in a study of T cell responses to AZD1222 COVID-19 vaccine (dated by TCRdb to the early 2020s). The label giving this sample's time point can be read as: baseline before first vaccination. This specimen's treatment or condition label, per the study, means: meningococcal conjugate vaccine given as trial control. The library was prepared using the immunoSEQ multiplex PCR assay. The table comes from immuneACCESS by way of TCRdb, which keeps in-frame sequences with V and J called. Part of the clones is missing from these tables; in studies checked, under half for an unresolved V gene and the rest for unknown reasons. The sample table contains some 96,000 clones; only one count was recorded for approximately 89% of them. The ten largest make up 4% to 4.5% of the sample. This material consisted of peripheral blood, taken on day 0 of MenACWY control vaccination. The source is an adult in good health.

The gene calls are TRBV11-2 and TRBJ1-2; TRBD1 agrees at 8 bases. Trimming took 5 bases from V and 9 from J; bases not matched to a gene: 8. Looked up from germline, CDR1 is SGHAT and CDR2 is FQNNGV. CDR3 length: 13 residues. The DNA for the CDR3 is TGTGCCAGCAGCGCCTGGACAGGGAGCAGCTACACCTTC. Translated, it gives CASSAWTGSSYTF.

The J gene is TRBJ2-1, the V gene TRBV6-5, with TRBD2 matching over 9 bases. Trimming cost V 0 bases and J 6 bases; bases outside gene matches: 6. Germline V gives CDR1 MNHEY, CDR2 SVGAGI. This CDR3 comprises 16 residues. CDR3 loop: CASSYSTREGRNEQFF. The CDR3 DNA follows: TGTGCCAGCAGTTACTCGACGCGGGAGGGCCGCAATGAGCAGTTCTTC.

The chain carries TRBV7-3 and TRBJ2-2, with 8 bases that match TRBD2. Unmatched junction bases numbered 6, after V lost 5 bases and J lost 4 bases. Per the germline V gene, CDR1 is SGHTA and CDR2 is FQGTGA. This CDR3 region has 15 residues. The CDR3 DNA is TGTGCCAGCAGCCCCCGGGGGGGGACCACCGGGGAGCTGTTTTTT. Translation gives CASSPRGGTTGELFF. Based on the CDR3 plus reference TRBV7-3 and TRBJ2-2, the full variable domain is GAGVSQTPSNKVTEKGKYVELRCDPISGHTALYWYRQSLGQGPEFLIYFQGTGAADDSGLPNDRFFAVRPEGSVSTLKIQRTERGDSAVYLCASSPRGGTTGELFFGEGSRLTVL.

V and J are TRBV6-5 and TRBJ2-7; possibly TRBD1 for D (5 bases). V gave up 11 bases and J gave up 5 bases, with 19 bases separating them. The germline V gene has CDR1 MNHEY and CDR2 SVGAGI. The CDR3 consists of 13 residues. CDR3 DNA sequence: TGTGCCGTAGGCGTGGCAGGGTTCAACGAGCAGTACTTC. Translation gives CAVGVAGFNEQYF.

This sequence joins TRBV7-9 and TRBJ1-2; 10 nucleotides agree with TRBD1. Germline V lookup: CDR1 SEHNR, CDR2 FQNEAQ (reference sequence). V lost 5 bases and J lost 8; bases outside the gene matches: 5. CDR3 length: 13 residues. CDR3 amino acids: CASSRQGARGYTF. The CDR3 nucleotides read TGTGCCAGCAGCAGACAGGGGGCGCGAGGCTACACCTTC.

The chain carries TRBV6-5 and TRBJ2-7; D uncertain. Trimming removed 7 bases at V and 6 bases at J, with 10 bases between. The CDR3 sequence is 11 residues long. CDR1 and CDR2 from the germline V gene are MNHEY and SVGAGI. CDR3 coding DNA: TGTGCCAGCAAACAAGGTTCCGAGCAGTACTTC. This sequence encodes CASKQGSEQYF.

This clone was observed many times. The identical CDR3 is also encoded by other nucleotide sequences in the sample. V gene TRBV3-1 (or the pseudogene TRBV3-2) combines with J gene TRBJ1-5, with a possible D match to TRBD1 (5 bases). V lost 4 bases, J lost 2 bases, and 9 bases lay in between. The length of the CDR3 is 14 residues. Germline V lookup: CDR1 LGHDT, CDR2 YNNKEL (reference sequence). CDR3 sequence: CASSPRGGNQPQHF. The CDR3 nucleotides are TGTGCCAGCAGCCCACGGGGCGGCAATCAGCCCCAGCATTTT.

Sample share makes this clone medium-sized. The gene calls are TRBV28 and TRBJ2-7, with D possibly being TRBD1 (5 bases). V was cut by 3 bases and J by 1 base, with 7 bases left in between. Germline loops: CDR1 MDHEN, CDR2 SYDVKM. The CDR3 is 13 residues long. CDR3 in DNA: TGTGCCAGCAGTTTCCGACAGTCCTACGAGCAGTACTTC. The encoded protein is CASSFRQSYEQYF.

The chain recombines TRBV3-1 (or the pseudogene TRBV3-2) with TRBJ2-5; 10 bases match TRBD1. Looked up from germline, CDR1 is LGHDT and CDR2 is YNNKEL (reference sequence). V lost 4 bases and J lost 5; bases outside the gene matches: 7. The length of the CDR3 is 15 residues. CDR3 sequence (DNA): TGTGCCAGCAGCCTTAGGACAGGGGGATTTGAGACCCAGTACTTC. Translating it yields CASSLRTGGFETQYF.

J is TRBJ2-2 and V is TRBV12-3 or TRBV12-4; D possibly matches TRBD1 or TRBD2 (6 bases each). V was trimmed by 4 bases and J by 7 bases, leaving 10 bases between them. This CDR3 is built from 13 residues. CDR3 DNA sequence: TGTGCCAGCAGTTGGAAGGGGGGCGGGGAGCTGTTTTTT. Translated: CASSWKGGGELFF.

The V and J genes are TRBV5-8 and TRBJ2-5, with TRBD1 matching over 7 bases. CDR3 length: 16 residues. Trimming removed 2 bases from V and 0 bases from J; junction bases left unmatched: 7. Looked up from germline, CDR1 is SGHTS and CDR2 is YDEGEE. This CDR3 reads CASSLGQAQYQETQYF. CDR3 nucleotides: TGTGCCAGCAGCTTAGGACAGGCCCAGTACCAAGAGACCCAGTACTTC. Combining the CDR3 with reference TRBV5-8 and TRBJ2-5 gives the whole variable domain EAGVTQSPTHLIKTRGQQATLRCSPISGHTSVYWYQQALGLGLQFLLWYDEGEERNRGNFPPRFSGRQFPNYSSELNVNALELEDSALYLCASSLGQAQYQETQYFGPGTRLLVL.

This clone showed up just once. V and J are TRBV6-6 and TRBJ2-3, with 8 bases that match TRBD1. V lost 5 bases, J lost 1 base, and 5 bases stayed unmatched. Germline V lookup: CDR1 MNHNY, CDR2 SVGAGI (reference sequence). The CDR3 loop spans 15 amino acids. This chain's CDR3 is CASSGQGKGTDTQYF. The CDR3 bases are TGTGCCAGCAGTGGACAGGGTAAGGGCACAGATACGCAGTATTTT.

This CDR3 is CASSYQPTTKAYEQYF. The CDR3 bases are TGTGCCAGCAGTTACCAACCGACTACCAAGGCCTACGAGCAGTACTTC. The V call is TRBV6-2 or TRBV6-3, the J call TRBJ2-7, with D tentatively TRBD2 (5 bases). Germline V CDR1 and CDR2: MNHEY, SVGEGT. The CDR3 is made up of 16 amino acids. Trimming left V 2 bases short and J 2 bases short, with 16 bases between.

The chain joins TRBV5-1 to TRBJ1-2; 7 bases line up with TRBD1. Trimming removed 0 bases from V and 7 bases from J; junction bases left unmatched: 9. Germline CDR1 reads SGHRS; CDR2 reads YFSETQ. This CDR3 region has 15 residues. The CDR3 nucleotides read TGCGCCAGCAGCTTGGATACAGGGGATGGCACTGGCTACACCTTC. This sequence encodes CASSLDTGDGTGYTF.

This chain connects TRBV5-8 to TRBJ2-1; no clear D. Trimming cost V 2 bases and J 1 base, with 16 bases left between them. The CDR3 totals 17 residues. From germline, CDR1 is SGHTS and CDR2 YDEGEE. The CDR3 coding sequence is TGTGCCAGCAGCTTAATGCTAGAGGTTCTGTCCTACAATGAGCAGTTCTTC. This translates into CASSLMLEVLSYNEQFF.

This chain joins TRBV5-6 and TRBJ2-7; TRBD1 aligns across 10 bases. Germline CDR1 and CDR2: SGHDT and YYEEEE. The CDR3 is 15 amino acids. With 4 bases clipped from V and 4 bases from J, the junction kept 8 bases outside the gene matches. The CDR3 protein is CASSEVRDRGYEQYF. The CDR3 bases are TGTGCCAGCAGCGAAGTCCGGGACAGGGGTTACGAGCAGTACTTC.

This clone has just one count. The rearrangement joins TRBV9 to TRBJ2-1; TRBD2 matches at 9 bases. Trimming at V came to 4 bases and at J to 6 bases, leaving 5 bases not matched to a gene. The CDR3 is 14 amino acids. CDR1 and CDR2 from the germline V gene are SGDLS and YYNGEE. The CDR3 region is CASSPGLASNEQFF. In nucleotides, the CDR3 is TGTGCCAGCAGCCCGGGACTAGCAAGCAATGAGCAGTTCTTC.